This section outlines one T cell receptor beta chain sequence together with its context. It lacks a known antigen. There are no base qualities to consult, and no much larger clone falls within one base. The meaning of the sample's treatment or condition label: in vitro stimulation with specific CMV peptide epitopes to enrich CMV-specific T cells. The data derive from a study of T cell repertoires in cytomegalovirus infection (dated by TCRdb to the late 2010s). In the study overall: The peptide stimulations were aimed at well-studied HLA-B-restricted epitopes as well as recently identified HLA-C-restricted CMV epitopes, whose presentation resists viral immunomodulation. Because public TCR beta signatures pointed to carriage of CMV infection together with the matching HLA type, the HLA type of each donor mattered for the analysis. Beyond this particular receptor, the publication reports: Carriers of CMV infection plus the relevant HLA type were discriminated by the cumulative frequency of public TCR beta family members in the study cohort and in an independent roughly 350-donor cohort. In the ex vivo response, HLA-C-restricted CMV-specific TCR beta clonotypes were dominant, and in two of eight donors the single most frequent clonotype came from this HLA-C-restricted group.

Data came from an Illumina HiSeq 1500. The public reads were run again by TCRdb, first through fastp at Q25 and then through MiXCR, and only productive beta chains were kept. Rows are unified per CDR3 protein, each entry keeping the most common DNA and genes. This sample lists 650,000 to 900,000 distinct CDR3 sequences; 32% were detected once. Jointly, the top ten make up 9.5% to 15% of the sample. V loses 1 base of germline sequence and J loses 6 bases, and the interval between the two ends is 15 bases. Based on the germline V gene, the CDR1 and CDR2 sequences are SGHTA and FQGNSA. There are 15 amino acids in the CDR3, from cysteine to phenylalanine inclusive. Of the read, only the CDR3 DNA is kept; its 45 bases are in frame from base 1.

This clonotype was obtained from a human donor in good health (CMV status not recorded). Some clones in this sample may be carry-over from other donors' samples. The sequencing used cultured CD8+ T cells from PBMCs, collected from culture after CMV antigen stimulation. The chain joins TRBV7-2 to TRBJ1-2; the best D guess is TRBD1, with 5 bases matching. The encoded CDR3 is CASSLDIGGSNGYTF. The nucleotide sequence is TGTGCCAGCAGCTTAGATATTGGGGGGTCCAATGGCTACACCTTC.